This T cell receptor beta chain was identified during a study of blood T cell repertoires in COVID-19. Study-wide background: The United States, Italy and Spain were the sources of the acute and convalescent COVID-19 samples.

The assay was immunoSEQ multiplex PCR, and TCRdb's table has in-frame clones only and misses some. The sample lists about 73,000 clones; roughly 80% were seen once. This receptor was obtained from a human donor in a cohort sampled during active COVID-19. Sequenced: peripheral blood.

CDR3 in amino acids: CASSLVGSGLTTNEKLFF. The CDR3 DNA follows: TGTGCCAGCAGCTTAGTGGGATCAGGACTCACAACTAATGAAAAACTGTTTTTT. This chain uses TRBV7-2 with TRBJ1-4; no firm D call. Trimming cost V 1 base and J 0 bases, with 15 bases left between them. Germline V gene lookup returns CDR1 SGHTA and CDR2 FQGNSA. This CDR3 spans 18 amino acids.